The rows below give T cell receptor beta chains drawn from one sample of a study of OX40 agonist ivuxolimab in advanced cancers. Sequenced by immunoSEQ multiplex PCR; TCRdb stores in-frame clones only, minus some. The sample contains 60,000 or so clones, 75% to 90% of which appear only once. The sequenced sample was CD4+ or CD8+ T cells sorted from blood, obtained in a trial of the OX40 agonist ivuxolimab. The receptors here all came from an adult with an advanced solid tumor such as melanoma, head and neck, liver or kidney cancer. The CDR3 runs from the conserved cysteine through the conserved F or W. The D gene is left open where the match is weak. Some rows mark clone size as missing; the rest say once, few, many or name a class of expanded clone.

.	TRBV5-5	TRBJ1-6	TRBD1	TGTGCCAGCAGCTTGGGGACAGGGAGGAATTCACCCCTCCACTTT	CASSLGTGRNSPLHF
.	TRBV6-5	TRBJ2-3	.	TGTGCCAGCGGCGGGTCGGGGGGCGCGACAGATACGCAGTATTTT	CASGGSGGATDTQYF
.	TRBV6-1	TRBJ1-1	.	TGTGCCAGCGGAGAAGACAGGATGAACACTGAAGCTTTCTTT	CASGEDRMNTEAFF
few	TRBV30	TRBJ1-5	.	TGTGCCTGGAGTGGGAGGCCGACTCAGCCCCAGCATTTT	CAWSGRPTQPQHF
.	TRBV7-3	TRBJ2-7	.	TGTGCCAGCAGCTTAGGTCCGGGCTCCTACGAGCAGTACTTC	CASSLGPGSYEQYF
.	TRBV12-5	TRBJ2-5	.	TGTGCTAGTGGGAGAAATTCCGAGACCCAGTACTTC	CASGRNSETQYF
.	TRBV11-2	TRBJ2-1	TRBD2	TGTGCCAGCAGCGCCCTAGCGGGGGGTAATGAGCAGTTCTTC	CASSALAGGNEQFF
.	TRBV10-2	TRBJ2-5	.	TGCGCCAGCAGACAGGGTCACCAAGAGACCCAGTACTTC	CASRQGHQETQYF
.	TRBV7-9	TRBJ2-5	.	TGTGCCAGCAGCTCCGCAACTAGACGCGAGACCCAGTACTTC	CASSSATRRETQYF
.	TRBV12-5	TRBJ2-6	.	TGTGCTAGTGGTACTGTAACAGGACAAAGTCGGGCCAACGTCCTGACTTTC	CASGTVTGQSRANVLTF
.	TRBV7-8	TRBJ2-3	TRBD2	TGTGCCAGCAGCTTAGCTAGCGGGGGGCTCGGTACGCAGTATTTT	CASSLASGGLGTQYF
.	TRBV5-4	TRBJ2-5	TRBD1	TGTGCCAGCAGCTTGGGGAGACCGGGACAGGGAGAGCAAGAGACCCAGTACTTC	CASSLGRPGQGEQETQYF
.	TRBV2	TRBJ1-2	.	TGTGCCAGCACCGAGCAGGGGTATGGCTATGGCTACACCTTC	CASTEQGYGYGYTF
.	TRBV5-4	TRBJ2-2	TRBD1	TGTGCCAGCAGCTTGTCAGGGGGGAACACCGGGGAGCTGTTTTTT	CASSLSGGNTGELFF
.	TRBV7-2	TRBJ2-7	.	TGTGCCAGCAGCCAACGACAGGATAGCTCCTACGAGCAGTACTTC	CASSQRQDSSYEQYF
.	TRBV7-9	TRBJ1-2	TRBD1	TGTGCCAGCAGCCGGGACAGTTATGGCTACACCTTC	CASSRDSYGYTF
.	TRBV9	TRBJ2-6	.	TGTGCCAGCAGCCCACCAGCCCGATCTGGGGCCAACGTCCTGACTTTC	CASSPPARSGANVLTF
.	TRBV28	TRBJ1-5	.	TGTGCCAGCAGAAGTAGGGCGAAAGGGATGCTCTTCCAGCCCCAGCATTTT	CASRSRAKGMLFQPQHF
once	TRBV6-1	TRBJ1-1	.	TGTGCCAGCAGTGAAGTGGCGAACACTGAAGCTTTCTTT	CASSEVANTEAFF
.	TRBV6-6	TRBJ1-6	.	TGTGCCAGCAGTTACTCTGGCTTTAATTCACCCCTCCACTTT	CASSYSGFNSPLHF
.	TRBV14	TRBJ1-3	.	TGTGCCAGCAGCAACATCCTCTCTGGAAACACCATATATTTT	CASSNILSGNTIYF
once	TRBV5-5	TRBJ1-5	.	TGTGCCAGCAGCTTGGATGGGGTAGGTCAGCCCCAGCATTTT	CASSLDGVGQPQHF
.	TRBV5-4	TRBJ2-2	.	TGTGCCAGCAGCTTGCTAGGGTTGAACACCGGGGAGCTGTTTTTT	CASSLLGLNTGELFF
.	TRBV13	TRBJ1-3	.	TGTGCCAGCAGCCCGGTGACGGGGGAGGCTGGAAACACCATATATTTT	CASSPVTGEAGNTIYF
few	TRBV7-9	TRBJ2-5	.	TGTGCCAGCAGCTTCCCGGGACTCCACCAAGAGACCCAGTACTTC	CASSFPGLHQETQYF
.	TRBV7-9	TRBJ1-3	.	TGTGCCAGCAGCTCAACAGGGAGCTCTGGAAACACCATATATTTT	CASSSTGSSGNTIYF
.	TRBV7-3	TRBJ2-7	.	TGTGCCAGCAGCTTAAGAGCGTCAGGGAGGAGCGAGCAGTACTTC	CASSLRASGRSEQYF
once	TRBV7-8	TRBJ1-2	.	TGTGCCAGCAGCCCGGGACAAGTATATGGCTACACCTTC	CASSPGQVYGYTF
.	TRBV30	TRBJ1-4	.	TGTGCCCGGGAGGAGGGGCTAAATGAAAAACTGTTTTTT	CAREEGLNEKLFF
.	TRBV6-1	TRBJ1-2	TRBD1	TGTGCCAGTGACCCAGGGGGCCTTAACTATGGCTACACCTTC	CASDPGGLNYGYTF
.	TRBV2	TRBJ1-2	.	TGTGCCAGCAGGCAACAGCCGAACTATGGCTACACCTTC	CASRQQPNYGYTF
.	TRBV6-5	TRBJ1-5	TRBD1	TGTGCCAGCAGTTACTCTGGCAGGGGGAATCAGCCCCAGCATTTT	CASSYSGRGNQPQHF
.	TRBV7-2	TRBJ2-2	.	TGTGCCAGCAGCTCCGGACGGGAGTACACCGGGGAGCTGTTTTTT	CASSSGREYTGELFF
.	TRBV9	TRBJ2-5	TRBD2	TGTGCCAGCAGCGACGGGACTAGAGGGGGAAACCAAGAGACCCAGTACTTC	CASSDGTRGGNQETQYF
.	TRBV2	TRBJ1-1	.	TGTGCCAGCAGTGAGGGGGACGGGGCTTTCTTT	CASSEGDGAFF
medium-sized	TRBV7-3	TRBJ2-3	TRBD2	TGTGCCAGCAGCTTATGGGCTAGCGGGGGGCCAGATACGCAGTATTTT	CASSLWASGGPDTQYF
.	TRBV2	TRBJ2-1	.	TGTGCCAGCAGAGAGACAGTCAATGAGCAGTTCTTC	CASRETVNEQFF
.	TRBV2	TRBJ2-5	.	TGTGCCAGCAGTGGTAGCGTGGTAGCTACGGAGACCCAGTACTTC	CASSGSVVATETQYF
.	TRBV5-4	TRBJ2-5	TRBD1	TGTGCCAGCAGCACCGGGACAGAACAAGAGACCCAGTACTTC	CASSTGTEQETQYF
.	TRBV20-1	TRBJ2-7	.	TGCAGTGCAGGACAACTCTACGAGCAGTACTTC	CSAGQLYEQYF
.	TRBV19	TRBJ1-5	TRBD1	TGTGCCAGTAGTATAGATGTGGGACAGGGCTTTGAGCAGAGGCCCCAGCATTTT	CASSIDVGQGFEQRPQHF
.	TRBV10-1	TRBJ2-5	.	TGCGCCATCCGGCCTCTAAGGGAGCGGGAGACCCAGTACTTC	CAIRPLRERETQYF
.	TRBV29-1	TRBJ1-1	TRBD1	TGCAGCGCCGGTGGACAGGGTGGTGAAGCTTTCTTT	CSAGGQGGEAFF
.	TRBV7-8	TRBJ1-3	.	TGTGCCAGCAGCCCGCGGGGGTCCGGAAACACCATATATTTT	CASSPRGSGNTIYF
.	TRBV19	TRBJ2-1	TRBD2	TGTGCCAGTAGTCTGACTAGCGGGAGTGGGGACGGTGAGCAGTTCTTC	CASSLTSGSGDGEQFF
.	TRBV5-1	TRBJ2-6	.	TGCGCCAGCAGCTTGGAGACACTCGGTGGGGCCAACGTCCTGACTTTC	CASSLETLGGANVLTF
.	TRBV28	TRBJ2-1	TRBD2	TGTGCCAGCAGTCCATCGGGACTAGCGGACAATGAGCAGTTCTTC	CASSPSGLADNEQFF
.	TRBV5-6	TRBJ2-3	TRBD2	TGTGCCAGCAGCGTAAATAGCGGGGGGGCCTCAGATACGCAGTATTTT	CASSVNSGGASDTQYF
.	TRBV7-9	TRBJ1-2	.	TGTGCCAGCAGTTCAGACGATGTCGGTGGCTACACCTTC	CASSSDDVGGYTF
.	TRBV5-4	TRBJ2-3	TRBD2	TGTGCCAGCAGCCGACTAGCGGTTAGCACAGATACGCAGTATTTT	CASSRLAVSTDTQYF
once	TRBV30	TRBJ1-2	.	TGTGCCTGGACGGGCGAGCGGGGGCCCTATGGCTACACCTTC	CAWTGERGPYGYTF
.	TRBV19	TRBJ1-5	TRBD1	TGTGCCAGTAGTATTCAGGGGGGCAATCAGCCCCAGCATTTT	CASSIQGGNQPQHF
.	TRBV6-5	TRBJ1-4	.	TGTGCCAGCGGTTTTTGGGGGGCTAATGAAAAACTGTTTTTT	CASGFWGANEKLFF
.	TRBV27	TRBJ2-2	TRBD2	TGTGCCAGCAGTACCTTGGGGGGGGGAGGCACCGGGGAGCTGTTTTTT	CASSTLGGGGTGELFF
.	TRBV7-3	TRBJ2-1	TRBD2	TGTGCCAGCAGCCTAGGGGGACTAGGGTTCAATGAGCAGTTCTTC	CASSLGGLGFNEQFF